This record looks at one TCR beta chain sequence and its context. Authors' processing steps: Nucleated cell number was recorded as an estimate derived from reference gene primer amplification. Generated by immunoSEQ multiplex PCR, the TCRdb table keeps only in-frame clones and is missing some. V, J and clone size are those of that table, while D and trimming were read from the DNA. This table has about 62,000 clones, roughly 92% appearing once. The germline V gene encodes CDR1 SGHTA and CDR2 FQGNSA. V shed 1 base and J 2 bases; nucleotides not matched to a gene: 6. The CDR3 covers 18 residues. These data belong to a study of blood T cell repertoires in COVID-19.

Source material: peripheral blood. The sequence was obtained from a human donor in a cohort sampled during active COVID-19. The chain links TRBV7-2 to TRBJ2-3; 13 nucleotides align to TRBD2. This CDR3 is CASSLVGTSGEYTDTQYF. The CDR3, as DNA: TGTGCCAGCAGCTTAGTGGGGACTAGCGGGGAATACACAGATACGCAGTATTTT. Variable domain in full (rest from reference TRBV7-2 and TRBJ2-3): GAGVSQSPSNKVTEKGKDVELRCDPISGHTALYWYRQSLGQGLEFLIYFQGNSAPDKSGLPSDRFSAERTGGSVSTLTIQRTQQEDSAVYLCASSLVGTSGEYTDTQYFGPGTRLTVL.